The clone carrying this T cell receptor beta chain has a count of ten or more. What it recognizes is unknown. Using its own MiXCR run on the multiplex PCR reads, TCRdb lists one record per CDR3 protein. The sample carries some 250,000 distinct CDR3 sequences, 30% to 35% recorded once. The germline V gene has CDR1 LGHNA and CDR2 YSLEER. V gave up 0 bases and J gave up 1 base, with 13 bases separating them. This CDR3 comprises 16 residues. Samples came from axillary lymph nodes draining the breast cancer. The data belong to a study of breast tumors, draining lymph nodes, adjacent tissues. Findings and limits, study-wide: Luminal-like breast cancer showed significantly greater tumor-nontumor repertoire similarity than basal-like breast cancer did.

The chain is built from TRBV4-3 and TRBJ2-7; TRBD1 might be the D (5 bases). The TCR sequence derives from a female donor with breast cancer. Some clones in this sample may be carry-over from other donors' samples. The specimen sequenced was axillary lymph node tissue. In nucleotides, the CDR3 is TGCGCCAGCAGCCAAGATTGGACACAAGATTCCTACGAGCAGTACTTC. Residues: CASSQDWTQDSYEQYF.